This is a list of T cell receptor beta chains from one sample in a study of blood T cells in healthy people across ages. One entry per CDR3 protein results from TCRdb running MiXCR on the 5' RACE reads. Here the sample spans some 930,000 distinct CDR3 sequences, just under 30% being singletons. This same sample was also part of a study on T cells of mothers and their children.

The sequenced material came from blood. Source of these receptors: a woman between 40 and 50 years old in good health. CDR3s include the opening cysteine and the closing phenylalanine or tryptophan. A D gene is named only where the DNA matches it firmly. Part of the rows lack a size; the others show once, few, many or a class for expanded clones.

J,D,size,V,DNA,CDR3
TRBJ2-1,TRBD1,many,TRBV27,TGTGCCAGCAGCGCCCGACAGGGGCGAGGCGAGCAGTTCTTC,CASSARQGRGEQFF
TRBJ2-2,TRBD2,-,TRBV28,TGTGCCAGCAGTGCCCTACAGCGGGGCGGGGAGCTGTTTTTT,CASSALQRGGELFF
TRBJ2-5,-,-,TRBV7-9,TGTGCCAGCAGCTTAGTTGAGACCCCCCGTGGAGCCCAGTACTTC,CASSLVETPRGAQYF
TRBJ2-5,-,once,TRBV7-2,TGTGCCAGCAGCCGCCCCCCAGGGACCCAGTACTTC,CASSRPPGTQYF
TRBJ2-5,-,few,TRBV27,TGTGCCAGCAGTTTAGGTTTGGAGGGCCCAGAGACCCAGTACTTC,CASSLGLEGPETQYF
TRBJ1-2,-,-,TRBV12-3/TRBV12-4,TGTGCCAGCAGTTTAAACAGGGCGAACGGCTACACCTTC,CASSLNRANGYTF
TRBJ1-6,TRBD1,few,TRBV6-5,TGTGCCAGCAGTTACCAACCAGGACAGGAAAATTCACCCCTCCACTTT,CASSYQPGQENSPLHF
TRBJ2-7,TRBD1,-,TRBV7-9,TGTGCCAGCAGCTTGCGGAAGGGGGACAGCTCCTACGAGCAGTACTTC,CASSLRKGDSSYEQYF
TRBJ2-5,TRBD1,-,TRBV5-1,TGCGCCAGCAGTCGAAGAACTAGGACAGGGCGGGAAGAGACCCAGTACTTC,CASSRRTRTGREETQYF
TRBJ2-5,-,few,TRBV7-2,TGTGCCAGTAGCTTAACGGTGAGGGAGTGGCAAGAGACCCAGTACTTC,CASSLTVREWQETQYF
TRBJ2-2,-,-,TRBV4-1,TGCGCCAGCAGCCACAGAAGGGCAGCCCTGTATGGCACCGGGGAGCTGTTTTTT,CASSHRRAALYGTGELFF
TRBJ1-2,TRBD1,few,TRBV19,TGTGCCAGTAGTAAGGGACAGGGAGGCTATGGCTACACCTTC,CASSKGQGGYGYTF
TRBJ2-1,TRBD1,few,TRBV6-2/TRBV6-3,TGTGCCAGCGCCCCATCCCGGGACAGCCTTTTTCAGTTCTTC,CASAPSRDSLFQFF
TRBJ2-1,-,-,TRBV19,TGTGCCAGTAGTATAGGGAGAGGGTACCATGAGCAGTTCTTC,CASSIGRGYHEQFF
TRBJ2-3,TRBD2,few,TRBV20-1,TGCAGTGCTAGGCGGCGGGGGTTTACTACGCAGTATTTT,CSARRRGFTTQYF
TRBJ2-1,-,many,TRBV20-1,TGCAGTGCTGACCCGGGAAACACATACTACAATGAGCAGTTCTTC,CSADPGNTYYNEQFF
TRBJ2-7,-,few,TRBV6-1,TGTGCCAGCAGTGAGTGGGATACTAGCGAGCAGTACTTC,CASSEWDTSEQYF
TRBJ2-7,TRBD1,-,TRBV2,TGTGCCAGCGAGTCGACAGGGGGGCACGACGAGCAGTACTTC,CASESTGGHDEQYF
TRBJ2-7,TRBD1,many,TRBV7-9,TGTGCCAGCAGCTCGAGGACAGGGCTGAAAGCGCAGTACTTC,CASSSRTGLKAQYF
TRBJ2-7,-,-,TRBV5-4,TGTGCCAGCAACTTGGCTGGACCTTCTGAGAGGGAGCAGTACTTC,CASNLAGPSEREQYF
TRBJ2-2,-,few,TRBV7-9,TGTGCCAGCAGCAACCCGGGACCAGCGCACGGGGAGCTGTTTTTT,CASSNPGPAHGELFF
TRBJ2-7,TRBD2,-,TRBV7-2,TGTGCCAGCAGCTTAGAGGGCGGGGGGCTTCTTATGGGGTCCTACGAGCAGTACTTC,CASSLEGGGLLMGSYEQYF
TRBJ2-7,-,many,TRBV20-1,TGCAGTGCTAGTGCACTCGACAGAGAATCCTACGAGCAGTACTTC,CSASALDRESYEQYF
TRBJ1-2,-,few,TRBV4-1,TGCGCCAGCAGCCAAGATACGACAGTTAACTATGGCTACACCTTC,CASSQDTTVNYGYTF
TRBJ2-1,-,many,TRBV7-9,TGTGCCAGCAGCGACCGGACCTCCTACAATGAGCAGTTCTTC,CASSDRTSYNEQFF
TRBJ2-1,TRBD1,few,TRBV12-3/TRBV12-4,TGTGCCAGCAGGACGGGGACAGGGAATTACAATGAGCAGTTCTTC,CASRTGTGNYNEQFF
TRBJ1-5,TRBD1,-,TRBV5-5,TGTGCCAGCAGCTGGACTACAGGGGTGGGCCAGCCCCAGCATTTT,CASSWTTGVGQPQHF
TRBJ2-4,-,-,TRBV5-1,TGCGCCAGCAGCCCAGCGGGTTCCGGAAACATTCAGTACTTC,CASSPAGSGNIQYF
TRBJ2-7,-,-,TRBV7-8,TGTGCCAGCAGCCGGGGCGTGGACGTCTACGAGCAGTACTTC,CASSRGVDVYEQYF
TRBJ1-2,-,-,TRBV29-1,TGCAGCGCGTCGGGGGGAAATGGCTACACCTTC,CSASGGNGYTF
TRBJ2-3,-,-,TRBV29-1,TGCAGCGTTCCGATAGTCGGGGGCACAGATACGCAGTATTTT,CSVPIVGGTDTQYF
TRBJ2-3,-,-,TRBV7-2,TGTGCCAGCAGCTTCCCGGGAAGAGATACGCAGTATTTT,CASSFPGRDTQYF
TRBJ2-5,TRBD2,-,TRBV20-1,TGCAGTGCTAGAGCGGGGGGGCGTTGGGCTGAGACCCAGTACTTC,CSARAGGRWAETQYF
TRBJ1-1,-,-,TRBV27,TGTGCCAGCAGCCCCCTAGGGCAGGCAAACACTGAAGCTTTCTTT,CASSPLGQANTEAFF
TRBJ2-3,-,-,TRBV12-3/TRBV12-4,TGTGCCAGCAGTATGAAAGGGATGGCAGATGCGCAGTATTTT,CASSMKGMADAQYF
TRBJ2-7,-,once,TRBV5-1,TGCGCCAGCAGCTTGGAGGTAACAGCAGGCAAGGTCCTAAGCTCCTACGAGCAGTACTTC,CASSLEVTAGKVLSSYEQYF
TRBJ2-7,TRBD2,-,TRBV11-2,TGCGCCAGCAGGTCACTAGCGGGCTCCTACAATGAGCAGTACTTC,CASRSLAGSYNEQYF
TRBJ2-7,-,-,TRBV20-1,TGCAGTGCTAGAGAGGGCGGGTCTTTATACGAGCAGTACTTC,CSAREGGSLYEQYF
TRBJ2-1,TRBD2,-,TRBV5-1,TGCGCCAGCAGCTACGCTCCGGAACTAGCGGGGGCCTACAATGAGCAGTTCTTC,CASSYAPELAGAYNEQFF
TRBJ1-1,-,many,TRBV4-2,TGTGCCAGCAGCCGGGGGAAGGGCGGAGATTTGAACACTGAAGCTTTCTTT,CASSRGKGGDLNTEAFF